This entry features one T cell receptor (beta chain) sequence. Its antigen remains unknown. The data are from a study of OX40 agonist ivuxolimab in advanced cancers. Study-level background: Patients were treated with ivuxolimab, an agonistic anti-OX40 (CD134) antibody. Patients received ivuxolimab, an intravenous treatment, every 2 weeks at 0.01 to 10 mg/kg.

Sampling of blood occurred at baseline, cycle 4 day 1, and cycle 7 day 1. Study-wide points: Clonal expansion from baseline to week 6 occurred in both CD4+ and CD8+ T cells.

Assay: immunoSEQ multiplex PCR; the TCRdb copy retains only in-frame clones and omits some. The data show more than 50,000 clones, about four fifths seen once. The CDR3 is 15 residues long. The germline V and J ends were trimmed by 0 bases and 5 bases, with 11 bases remaining between them. Germline values: CDR1 MNHEY, CDR2 SVGAGI. The receptor comes from an adult with an advanced solid tumor such as melanoma, head and neck, liver or kidney cancer. The sample in question was CD4+ or CD8+ T cells sorted from blood, obtained in a trial of the OX40 agonist ivuxolimab. The chain combines TRBV6-5 with TRBJ2-1; no clear D gene. In DNA, the CDR3 is TGTGCCAGCAGTTACTCAAGGCTGAAGGACAATGAGCAGTTCTTC. As protein: CASSYSRLKDNEQFF.